The following is a T cell receptor (beta chain) sequence with its context. What it binds is unknown. CDR3 length equals 14 residues. V dropped 6 bases and J dropped 1 base, with 12 bases sitting between them. Germline V gene data show CDR1 as MRHNA and CDR2 as SNTAGT. These data originate in a study of OX40 agonist ivuxolimab in advanced cancers. Study background: The dose-escalation group included hepatocellular carcinoma, melanoma, renal cell carcinoma and head and neck cancer.

Autoimmune disease history or systemic immunosuppression meant exclusion. Sequenced by immunoSEQ multiplex PCR; TCRdb stores in-frame clones only, minus some. The sample consists of some 44,000 clones, approximately 83% of them appearing once. Study-wide results and limits: The CD4+ and CD8+ T cells in the blood had expanded clonally by week 6 at 0.1 to 3.0 mg/kg. Clonal expansion among partial responders at 0.1-3.0 mg/kg ranked near the lowest.

Source: CD4+ or CD8+ T cells sorted from blood, taken in a trial of the OX40 agonist ivuxolimab. The chain couples TRBV6-4 to TRBJ1-1, with D possibly TRBD1 on 6 matching bases. The TCR comes from an adult with an advanced solid tumor such as melanoma, head and neck, liver or kidney cancer. The CDR3 nucleotides read TGTGCCAGCAGCCCAGGGGATGCGAACACTGAAGCTTTCTTT. Translation: CASSPGDANTEAFF.